This TCR beta chain was retrieved from a study of cytomegalovirus exposure and HLA in healthy donors. Primers included in the PCR were 60 Vbeta and 13 Jbeta primers. Sequenced by immunoSEQ multiplex PCR; TCRdb stores in-frame clones only, minus some. Among over 100,000 clones, approximately 80% were seen once, and the ten largest hold under 1.5%. Germline lookup yields CDR1 SGHAT and CDR2 FQNNGV. The CDR3 has 17 residues. V shed 5 bases, J shed 2 bases, and the junction held 13 bases outside the gene matches. This sequence was found in a female donor in good health and CMV-seronegative. Sequencing was carried out using PBMCs. The rearrangement links TRBV11-2 to TRBJ2-7; 9 positions agree with TRBD1. The CDR3 DNA reads as TGTGCCAGCAGCCCCCTGTCCGGGACAGGGAGACCCTACGAGCAGTACTTC. Translating gives CASSPLSGTGRPYEQYF.